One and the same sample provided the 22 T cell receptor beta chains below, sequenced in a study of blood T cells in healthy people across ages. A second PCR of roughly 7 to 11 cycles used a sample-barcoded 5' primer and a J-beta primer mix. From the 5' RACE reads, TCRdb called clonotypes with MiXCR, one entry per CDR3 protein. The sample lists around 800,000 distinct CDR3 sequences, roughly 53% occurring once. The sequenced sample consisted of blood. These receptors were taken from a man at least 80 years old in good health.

The CDR3: CASSQGQDPLDTQYF. CDR3 DNA sequence: TGCGCCAGCAGCCAAGGACAGGATCCTTTAGATACGCAGTATTTT. This sequence joins TRBV4-1 and TRBJ2-3; TRBD1 is a possible D gene (6 bases). The CDR3 extends over 15 amino acids. The V and J ends lost 1 base and 5 bases respectively, with 13 bases between them. Germline-derived CDR1 and CDR2 are MGHRA and YSYEKL.

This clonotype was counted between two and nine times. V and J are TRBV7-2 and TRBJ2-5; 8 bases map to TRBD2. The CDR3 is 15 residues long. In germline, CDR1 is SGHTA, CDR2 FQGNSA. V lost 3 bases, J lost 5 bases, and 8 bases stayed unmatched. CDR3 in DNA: TGTGCCAGCAGCTTGGTTCTAGCGGGCAGGGAGACCCAGTACTTC. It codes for CASSLVLAGRETQYF.

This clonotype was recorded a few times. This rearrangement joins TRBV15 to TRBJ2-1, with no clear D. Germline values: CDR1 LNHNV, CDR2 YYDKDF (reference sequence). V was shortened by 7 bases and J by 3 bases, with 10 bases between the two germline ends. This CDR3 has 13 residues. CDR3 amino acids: CATTVRYYNEQFF. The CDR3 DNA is TGTGCCACCACTGTACGGTACTACAATGAGCAGTTCTTC. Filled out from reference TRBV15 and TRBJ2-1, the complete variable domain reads DAMVIQNPRYQVTQFGKPVTLSCSQTLNHNVMYWYQQKSSQAPKLLFHYYDKDFNNEADTPDNFQSRRPNTSFCFLDIRSPGLGDTAMYLCATTVRYYNEQFFGPGTRLTVL.

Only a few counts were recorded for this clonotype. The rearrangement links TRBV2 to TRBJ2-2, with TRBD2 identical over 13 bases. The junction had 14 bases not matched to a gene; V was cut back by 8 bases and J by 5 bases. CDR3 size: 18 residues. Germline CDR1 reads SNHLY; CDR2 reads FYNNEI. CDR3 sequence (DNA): TGTGCCAGCCTGGCTGGACTAGCGGGAGTTTTTGGTACCGGGGAGCTGTTTTTT. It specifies CASLAGLAGVFGTGELFF. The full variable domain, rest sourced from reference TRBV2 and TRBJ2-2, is EPEVTQTPSHQVTQMGQEVILRCVPISNHLYFYWYRQILGQKVEFLVSFYNNEISEKSEIFDDQFSVERPDGSNFTLKIRSTKLEDSAMYFCASLAGLAGVFGTGELFFGEGSRLTVL.

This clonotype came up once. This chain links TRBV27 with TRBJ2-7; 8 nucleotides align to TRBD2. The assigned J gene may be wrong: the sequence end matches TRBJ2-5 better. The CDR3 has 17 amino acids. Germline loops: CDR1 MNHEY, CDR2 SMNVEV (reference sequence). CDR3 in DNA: TGTGCCAGCAGTTTATTTAGCCCTCCCGGGAGGGCCTTGACCCAGTACTTC. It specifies CASSLFSPPGRALTQYF.

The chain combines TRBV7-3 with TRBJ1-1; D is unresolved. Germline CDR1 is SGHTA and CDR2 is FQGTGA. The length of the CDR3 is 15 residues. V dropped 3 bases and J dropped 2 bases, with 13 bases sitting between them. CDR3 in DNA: TGTGCCAGCAGCTTGCAAGCGGGTCCCAACACTGAAGCTTTCTTT. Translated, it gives CASSLQAGPNTEAFF.

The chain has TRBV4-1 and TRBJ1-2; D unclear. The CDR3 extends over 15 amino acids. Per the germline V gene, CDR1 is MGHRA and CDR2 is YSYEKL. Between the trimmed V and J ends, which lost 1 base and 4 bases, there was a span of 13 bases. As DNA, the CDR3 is TGCGCCAGCAGCCAAGGGCAGTCGGTCGGCTATGGCTACACCTTC. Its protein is CASSQGQSVGYGYTF.

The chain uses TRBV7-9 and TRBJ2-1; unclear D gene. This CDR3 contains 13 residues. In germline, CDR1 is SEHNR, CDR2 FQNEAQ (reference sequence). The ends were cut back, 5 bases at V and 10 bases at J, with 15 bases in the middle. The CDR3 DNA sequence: TGTGCCAGCAGCCGTGATGGGGTCGGGGAGCAGTTCTTC. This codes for CASSRDGVGEQFF.

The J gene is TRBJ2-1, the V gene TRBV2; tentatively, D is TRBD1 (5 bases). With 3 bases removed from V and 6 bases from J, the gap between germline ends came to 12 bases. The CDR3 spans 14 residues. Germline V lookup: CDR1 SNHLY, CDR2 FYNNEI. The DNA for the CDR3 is TGTGCCAGCAGTGACAGGGTATTGGGCAATGAGCAGTTCTTC. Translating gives CASSDRVLGNEQFF.

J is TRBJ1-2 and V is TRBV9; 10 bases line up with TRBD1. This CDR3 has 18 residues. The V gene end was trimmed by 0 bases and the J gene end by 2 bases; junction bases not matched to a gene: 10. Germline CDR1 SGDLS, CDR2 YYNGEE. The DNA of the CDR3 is TGTGCCAGCAGCGTAGCGACAGGGGGCGCTTTTGGGAACTATGGCTACACCTTC. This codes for CASSVATGGAFGNYGYTF.

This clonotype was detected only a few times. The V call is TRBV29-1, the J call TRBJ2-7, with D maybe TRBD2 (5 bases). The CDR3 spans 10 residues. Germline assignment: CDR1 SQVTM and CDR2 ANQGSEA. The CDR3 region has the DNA TGCAGGGAAGGCAGAGGGGAGCAGTACTTC. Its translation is CREGRGEQYF.

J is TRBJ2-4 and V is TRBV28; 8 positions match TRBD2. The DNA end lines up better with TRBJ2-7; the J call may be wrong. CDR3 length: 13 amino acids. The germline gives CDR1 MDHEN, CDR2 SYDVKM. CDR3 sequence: CASSSSGRGEQYF. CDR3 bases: TGTGCCAGCAGTTCAAGCGGGAGAGGCGAGCAGTACTTC.

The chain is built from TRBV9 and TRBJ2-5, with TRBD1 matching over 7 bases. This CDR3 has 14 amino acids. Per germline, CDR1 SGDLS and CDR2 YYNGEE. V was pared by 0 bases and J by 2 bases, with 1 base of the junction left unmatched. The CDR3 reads CASSVEGQQETQYF. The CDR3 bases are TGTGCCAGCAGCGTAGAGGGACAGCAAGAGACCCAGTACTTC.

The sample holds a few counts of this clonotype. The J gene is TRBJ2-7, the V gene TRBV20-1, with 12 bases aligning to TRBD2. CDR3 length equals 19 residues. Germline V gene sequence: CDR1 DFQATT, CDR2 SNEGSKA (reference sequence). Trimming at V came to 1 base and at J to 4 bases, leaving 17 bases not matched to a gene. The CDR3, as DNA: TGCAGTGCTAGAGGAACCTTGACTAGCGGGAGTGAGGGGAAATACGAGCAGTACTTC. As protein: CSARGTLTSGSEGKYEQYF.

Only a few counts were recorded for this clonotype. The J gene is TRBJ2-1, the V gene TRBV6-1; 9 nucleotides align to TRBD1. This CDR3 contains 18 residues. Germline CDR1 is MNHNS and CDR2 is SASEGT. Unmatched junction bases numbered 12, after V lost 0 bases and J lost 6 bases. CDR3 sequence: CASSEAGRDRVLSNEQFF. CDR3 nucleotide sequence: TGTGCCAGCAGTGAAGCGGGGCGGGACAGGGTATTAAGCAATGAGCAGTTCTTC.

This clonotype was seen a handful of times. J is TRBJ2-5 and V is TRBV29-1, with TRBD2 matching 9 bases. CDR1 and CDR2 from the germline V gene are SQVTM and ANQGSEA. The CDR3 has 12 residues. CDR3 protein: CSGGRAAETQYF. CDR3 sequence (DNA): TGCAGTGGCGGGAGGGCGGCAGAGACCCAGTACTTC.

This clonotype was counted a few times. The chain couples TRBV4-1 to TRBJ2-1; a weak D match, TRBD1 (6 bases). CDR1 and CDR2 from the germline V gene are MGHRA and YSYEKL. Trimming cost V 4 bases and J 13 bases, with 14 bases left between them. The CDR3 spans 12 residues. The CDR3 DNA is TGCGCCAGCAGCCCCACTAGGGGGTATCAGTTCTTC. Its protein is CASSPTRGYQFF.

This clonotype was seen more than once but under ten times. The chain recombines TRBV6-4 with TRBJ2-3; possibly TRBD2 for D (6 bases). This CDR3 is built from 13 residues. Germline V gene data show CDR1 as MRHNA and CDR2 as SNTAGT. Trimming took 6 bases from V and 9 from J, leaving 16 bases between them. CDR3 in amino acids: CASRKGPGRTQYF. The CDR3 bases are TGTGCCAGCAGAAAGGGTCCGGGGAGGACGCAGTATTTT.

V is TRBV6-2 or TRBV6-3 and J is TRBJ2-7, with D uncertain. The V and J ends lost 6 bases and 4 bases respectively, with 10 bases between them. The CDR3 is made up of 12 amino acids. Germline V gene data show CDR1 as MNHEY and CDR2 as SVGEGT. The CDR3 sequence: CASRPTRYEQYF. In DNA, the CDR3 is TGTGCCAGCAGGCCTACAAGATACGAGCAGTACTTC.

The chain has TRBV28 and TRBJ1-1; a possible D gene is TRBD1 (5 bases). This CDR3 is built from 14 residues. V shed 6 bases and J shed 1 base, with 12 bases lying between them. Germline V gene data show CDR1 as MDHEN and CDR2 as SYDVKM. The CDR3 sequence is CASRTGGSNTEAFF. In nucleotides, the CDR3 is TGTGCCAGCAGGACGGGGGGTTCGAACACTGAAGCTTTCTTT.

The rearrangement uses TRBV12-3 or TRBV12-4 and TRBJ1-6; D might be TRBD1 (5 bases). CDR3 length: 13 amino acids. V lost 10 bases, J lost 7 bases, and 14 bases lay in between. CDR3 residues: CATAGGDNSPLHF. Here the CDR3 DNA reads TGTGCCACCGCCGGCGGGGACAATTCACCCCTCCACTTT.

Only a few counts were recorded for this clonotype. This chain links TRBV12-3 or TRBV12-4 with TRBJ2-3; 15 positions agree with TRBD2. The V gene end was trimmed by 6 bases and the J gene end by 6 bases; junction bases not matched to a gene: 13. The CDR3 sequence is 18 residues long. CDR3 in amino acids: CASSTGLAGGRAPDTQYF. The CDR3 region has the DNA TGTGCCAGCAGCACGGGACTAGCGGGAGGAAGGGCCCCGGATACGCAGTATTTT.